Listed here is a single TCR beta chain. This specimen comes from a study of cytomegalovirus exposure and HLA in healthy donors. Per the germline V gene, CDR1 is MDHEN and CDR2 is SYDVKM. Trimming stripped 6 bases from V and 11 bases from J, with 17 bases between. The CDR3 totals 13 residues. The study ran its PCR with 60 Vbeta and 13 Jbeta primers. The repertoire was sequenced with immunoSEQ multiplex PCR; TCRdb's copy has only in-frame clones and lacks some. This sample has fewer than 150,000 clones, with just under 80% found just once. The V gene is TRBV28, the J gene TRBJ2-4; D is possibly TRBD1 (6 bases). Sequencing was performed on PBMCs. The TCR comes from a man younger than 40 in good health and CMV-seronegative. The CDR3 sequence is CASRGQISPFQYF. In DNA form, the CDR3 reads TGTGCCAGCAGAGGACAGATCTCCCCGTTTCAGTACTTC.